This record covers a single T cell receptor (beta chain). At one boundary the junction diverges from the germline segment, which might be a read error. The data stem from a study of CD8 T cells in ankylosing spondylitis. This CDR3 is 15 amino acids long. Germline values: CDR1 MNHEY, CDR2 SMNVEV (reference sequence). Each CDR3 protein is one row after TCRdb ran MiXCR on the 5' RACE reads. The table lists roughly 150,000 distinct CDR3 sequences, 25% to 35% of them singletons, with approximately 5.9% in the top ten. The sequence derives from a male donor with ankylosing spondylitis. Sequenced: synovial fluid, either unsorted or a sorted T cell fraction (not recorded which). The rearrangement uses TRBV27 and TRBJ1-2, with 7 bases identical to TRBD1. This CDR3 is CASSSVTGTNNGYTF. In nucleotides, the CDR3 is TGTGCCAGCAGTTCTGTGACAGGGACTAACAATGGCTACACCTTC.